The rows below give T cell receptor beta chains drawn from one sample of a study of CD8 T cells in Susac syndrome. A single record per CDR3 protein comes from TCRdb applying MiXCR to the immunoSEQ multiplex PCR reads. The sample yields about 120,000 distinct CDR3 sequences, roughly 92% seen once. The sequenced sample consisted of CD4+ T cells from PBMCs. All receptors derive from a human donor in good health. Each CDR3 is given with its conserved first and last residue. The D gene is left open where the match is weak. Not all rows give a size; the values are once, few, many and, for expanded clones, a class.

CDR3 length	D gene	clone size	V gene	J gene	CDR3 DNA	CDR3 protein
13	-	-	TRBV12-3/TRBV12-4	TRBJ2-4	TGTGCCAGCAGTTCGAGCGGCAAAAACATTCAGTACTTC	CASSSSGKNIQYF
19	-	-	TRBV3-1	TRBJ2-6	TGTGCCAGCAGCCAAGAAGGAAAATTGTTCTTTTCTGGGGCCAACGTCCTGACTTTC	CASSQEGKLFFSGANVLTF
13	-	-	TRBV15	TRBJ2-1	TGTGCCACCAGCAGCCCCGGGAGCAGGGCGAAGTTCTTC	CATSSPGSRAKFF
15	TRBD1	-	TRBV28	TRBJ1-2	TGTGCCAGCAGTCTGGGACAGGGGATCGGCTATGGCTACACCTTC	CASSLGQGIGYGYTF
15	TRBD1	once	TRBV10-3	TRBJ1-2	TGTGCCATCAGTGACCAGATGACAGGGCCGGATGGCTACACCTTC	CAISDQMTGPDGYTF
14	TRBD1	-	TRBV18	TRBJ2-3	TGTGCCAGCTCACCACGGCAGGGGGAGGATACGCAGTATTTT	CASSPRQGEDTQYF
11	-	-	TRBV2	TRBJ2-7	TGTGCCAGCAGTGGCGTCTACGAGCAGTACTTC	CASSGVYEQYF
14	TRBD2	once	TRBV2	TRBJ2-7	TGTGCCAGCAGTGAAGGACTAGCGGGAGTACCCCTCGTCTTC	CASSEGLAGVPLVF
14	-	-	TRBV4-1	TRBJ1-4	TGCGCCAGCAGCGAGGGGGGAAGCGATGAAAAACTGTTTTTT	CASSEGGSDEKLFF
12	-	-	TRBV19	TRBJ1-5	TGTGCCAGTAACCAGGTCCCCCAGCCCCAGCATTTT	CASNQVPQPQHF
11	-	-	TRBV5-1	TRBJ2-7	TGCGCCAGCAGCAATAACTACGAGCAGTACTTC	CASSNNYEQYF
13	-	-	TRBV20-1	TRBJ2-7	TGCAGTGCTAGGGACTCGGGTACCTACGAGCAGTACTTC	CSARDSGTYEQYF
15	-	-	TRBV5-1	TRBJ2-4	TGCGCCAGCAGCTTTGAGGGAGGGGGTTTAAACATTCAGTACTTC	CASSFEGGGLNIQYF
14	-	-	TRBV5-1	TRBJ2-7	TGCGCCAGCAGCGCGGACAGCCCTCCATACGAGCAGTACTTC	CASSADSPPYEQYF
11	-	-	TRBV7-9	TRBJ2-5	TGTGCCAGCAGCTTAGGCCTTTTTCAGTACTTC	CASSLGLFQYF
14	-	-	TRBV3-1	TRBJ1-1	TGTGCCAGCAGCCAAGATCTGGCGAACACTGAAGCTTTCTTT	CASSQDLANTEAFF
13	-	-	TRBV28	TRBJ1-1	TGTGCCAGCACCCAGGTTCGGGCAACTGAAGCTTTCTTT	CASTQVRATEAFF
11	-	-	TRBV30	TRBJ2-7	TGTGCCTGGAGTGGGTCCTACGAGCAGTACTTC	CAWSGSYEQYF
14	TRBD2	-	TRBV7-2	TRBJ2-3	TGTGCCAGCAGCTTAGCGGGAGGGATAGATACGCAGTATTTT	CASSLAGGIDTQYF
13	-	-	TRBV29-1	TRBJ2-1	TGCAGCGTTGCCCCGGGTGGGTACAATGAGCAGTTCTTC	CSVAPGGYNEQFF
13	TRBD2	-	TRBV29-1	TRBJ2-7	TGCAGCGTTAGGTGGGGAGGGTCCTACGAGCAGTACTTC	CSVRWGGSYEQYF
14	TRBD1	-	TRBV7-9	TRBJ1-4	TGTGCCAGCAGCCCCCGAGGAGGGGGCGAAAAACTGTTTTTT	CASSPRGGGEKLFF
15	TRBD1	-	TRBV28	TRBJ1-5	TGTGCCAGCAGCCCTTCCCAGGGGGAGGGTCAGCCCCAGCATTTT	CASSPSQGEGQPQHF
16	TRBD2	-	TRBV23-1	TRBJ2-7	TGCGCCAGCAGTCAACGGGAGGGGGAGCCCTCCTACGAGCAGTACTTC	CASSQREGEPSYEQYF
14	TRBD1	-	TRBV20-1	TRBJ1-3	TGCAGTGTCCCAGACAGGGAGGCTGGAAACACCATATATTTT	CSVPDREAGNTIYF
14	-	-	TRBV12-3/TRBV12-4	TRBJ2-7	TGTGCCAGCAGTTTGAACCAGGGCTCCTACGAGCAGTACTTC	CASSLNQGSYEQYF
16	TRBD2	-	TRBV5-1	TRBJ2-5	TGCGCCAGCAGCTTGGCAGCGGGAGGACCTCGGGAGACCCAGTACTTC	CASSLAAGGPRETQYF
15	-	-	TRBV7-8	TRBJ2-2	TGTGCCAGCCTGCCCCGTCCTCTGGGAAACGGGGAGCTGTTTTTT	CASLPRPLGNGELFF
14	-	-	TRBV3-1	TRBJ1-5	TGTGCCAGCAGCCAAGATCGTTGGGAACAGCCCCAGCATTTT	CASSQDRWEQPQHF
18	TRBD2	-	TRBV19	TRBJ2-1	TGTGCCAGTAGTATTGAGGGCGCCACGGGACTAGGGTACAATGAGCAGTTCTTC	CASSIEGATGLGYNEQFF
16	TRBD2	-	TRBV9	TRBJ2-1	TGTGCCAGCAGCCCGCGACTAGCGGGAGGGTACAATGAGCAGTTCTTC	CASSPRLAGGYNEQFF
12	-	-	TRBV6-1	TRBJ1-1	TGTGCCAGCAGCCCGGAGAACACTGAAGCTTTCTTT	CASSPENTEAFF
17	TRBD1	-	TRBV7-2	TRBJ2-6	TGTGCCAGCAGCTTACTCTCAGGGGGCTTTGGGGCCAACGTCCTGACTTTC	CASSLLSGGFGANVLTF
16	-	-	TRBV19	TRBJ1-6	TGTGCCAGTACCTTAGGAGAGGGGGTAAACGGTTCACCCCTCCACTTT	CASTLGEGVNGSPLHF
18	TRBD1	-	TRBV5-4	TRBJ1-4	TGTGCCAGCAGCTCCGGAGACAGGGGGACCGCAACTAATGAAAAACTGTTTTTT	CASSSGDRGTATNEKLFF
14	-	-	TRBV5-8	TRBJ2-2	TGTGCCAGCAGCTGGGGACAGAACACCGGGGAGCTGTTTTTT	CASSWGQNTGELFF
14	TRBD1	once	TRBV3-1	TRBJ2-7	TGTGCCAGCAGACAGGGGCAGGGTTCCCACGAGCAGTACTTC	CASRQGQGSHEQYF
13	-	-	TRBV18	TRBJ2-7	TGTGCCAGCTCAGCAGGGGACATTTCCGAGCAGTACTTC	CASSAGDISEQYF
16	-	-	TRBV12-3/TRBV12-4	TRBJ1-6	TGTGCCAGCCGATGGGGTTTTAGAACAGGGAATTCACCCCTCCACTTT	CASRWGFRTGNSPLHF
15	TRBD1	-	TRBV30	TRBJ2-3	TGTGCCTGGGCTCAACAGGGGTCGTTCACAGATACGCAGTATTTT	CAWAQQGSFTDTQYF
14	-	-	TRBV7-9	TRBJ2-5	TGTGCCAGCAGCTTAGATCTGGACCAAGAGACCCAGTACTTC	CASSLDLDQETQYF
14	-	-	TRBV5-1	TRBJ2-7	TGCGCCAGCGCCGAGGGGACACCCGCGGGGGAGCAGTACTTC	CASAEGTPAGEQYF
11	TRBD2	once	TRBV7-2	TRBJ2-7	TGTGCCAGCGGGAGGGCCTACGAGCAGTACTTC	CASGRAYEQYF
16	-	-	TRBV2	TRBJ2-2	TGTGCCAGCAGTGAAGAATCCATCACCAACACCGGGGAGCTGTTTTTT	CASSEESITNTGELFF
10	-	-	TRBV20-1	TRBJ2-1	TGCAGTGCTAGAGCGAGAGGGCTGGTCTTC	CSARARGLVF
20	TRBD2	-	TRBV11-1	TRBJ2-6	TGTGCCAGCAGCCCCCCGGGGGAGGGACTAGCGGGAGTTGGGGCCAACGTCCTGACTTTC	CASSPPGEGLAGVGANVLTF
17	-	-	TRBV6-1	TRBJ2-6	TGTGCCAGCAGTGGTAGGGACACCAGCTCTGGGGCCAACGTCCTGACTTTC	CASSGRDTSSGANVLTF
15	TRBD2	-	TRBV29-1	TRBJ2-3	TGCAGCGTCCCAGGGACTAGCGGGAGCCCAGATACGCAGTATTTT	CSVPGTSGSPDTQYF
11	-	-	TRBV12-3/TRBV12-4	TRBJ1-5	TGTGCCAGCAGTTCAGGACAAATCCAGCATTTT	CASSSGQIQHF
15	TRBD2	-	TRBV20-1	TRBJ2-1	TGCAGTGCTAGGGGACTAGCGGGAGTCTACAATGAGCAGTTCTTC	CSARGLAGVYNEQFF
13	TRBD2	-	TRBV3-1	TRBJ2-7	TGTGCCAGCAGCCAAGATCTTTGGGAACTAGCGGGCTTC	CASSQDLWELAGF
23	TRBD1	once	TRBV15	TRBJ1-2	TGTGCCACCAGCAGAGATCGGATGGGACAGGGCAGCTATGGATTATTCGATGCGATCGGCTACACCTTC	CATSRDRMGQGSYGLFDAIGYTF
15	-	-	TRBV5-1	TRBJ2-1	TGCGCCAGCAGCTTGCGACAACCCGGGGCCAATGAGCAGTTCTTC	CASSLRQPGANEQFF
14	-	-	TRBV5-6	TRBJ2-7	TGTGCCAGCAGCTTGGCAGGAGTTTATTACGAGCAGTACTTC	CASSLAGVYYEQYF
18	TRBD2	-	TRBV7-9	TRBJ2-3	TGTGCCAGCAGCCCCGGTACTAGCGGGGTAGGGGGCACAGATACGCAGTATTTT	CASSPGTSGVGGTDTQYF